A selection of T cell receptor beta chains follows, all from one sample in a study of blood T cell repertoires in COVID-19. Some clones are missing from TCRdb's copy, which holds only in-frame ones; the method was immunoSEQ multiplex PCR. The table has tens of thousands of clones, approximately 80% seen once. What was sequenced was peripheral blood. These receptors came from a man aged 70 or older with active or convalescent COVID-19. Both conserved end residues are part of each CDR3. Each record gives: clone size, V gene, D gene, J gene, CDR3 length, CDR3 protein, CDR3 DNA. The D gene is left open where the match is weak. Clone size is not always given. Where it is, it says once, few, many or a class for expanded clones.

clone size: medium-sized; V gene: TRBV10-1; D gene: NA; J gene: TRBJ1-4; CDR3 length: 12; CDR3 protein: CASSLDREKLFF; CDR3 DNA: TGCGCCAGCAGCCTTGACAGAGAAAAACTGTTTTTT
clone size: NA; V gene: TRBV2; D gene: TRBD2; J gene: TRBJ2-1; CDR3 length: 13; CDR3 protein: CASLAGEANEQFF; CDR3 DNA: TGTGCCAGTCTAGCGGGGGAAGCGAATGAGCAGTTCTTC
clone size: NA; V gene: TRBV29-1; D gene: TRBD1; J gene: TRBJ1-2; CDR3 length: 13; CDR3 protein: CSVRAQGAGGYTF; CDR3 DNA: TGCAGCGTCCGAGCTCAGGGGGCTGGTGGCTACACCTTC
clone size: NA; V gene: TRBV28; D gene: TRBD1; J gene: TRBJ2-3; CDR3 length: 14; CDR3 protein: CASSFSDREDTQYF; CDR3 DNA: TGTGCCAGCAGTTTTAGCGACAGGGAAGATACGCAGTATTTT
clone size: few; V gene: TRBV4-1; D gene: TRBD2; J gene: TRBJ2-3; CDR3 length: 18; CDR3 protein: CASSQAPLLAGETDTQYF; CDR3 DNA: TGCGCCAGCAGCCAAGCCCCATTACTAGCGGGGGAGACAGATACGCAGTATTTT
clone size: NA; V gene: TRBV27; D gene: TRBD1; J gene: TRBJ1-1; CDR3 length: 15; CDR3 protein: CASSSGQGAHTEAFF; CDR3 DNA: TGTGCCAGCAGTTCGGGACAGGGGGCCCACACTGAAGCTTTCTTT
clone size: NA; V gene: TRBV4-1; D gene: NA; J gene: TRBJ2-3; CDR3 length: 11; CDR3 protein: CASSLQGTQYF; CDR3 DNA: TGCGCCAGCAGCCTCCAGGGGACGCAGTATTTT
clone size: NA; V gene: TRBV19; D gene: TRBD1; J gene: TRBJ2-7; CDR3 length: 14; CDR3 protein: CASSMGTAVYEQYF; CDR3 DNA: TGTGCCAGTAGTATGGGGACAGCCGTTTACGAGCAGTACTTC
clone size: NA; V gene: TRBV29-1; D gene: TRBD1; J gene: TRBJ2-5; CDR3 length: 15; CDR3 protein: CSVGSEDRGRETQYF; CDR3 DNA: TGCAGCGTTGGATCTGAGGACAGGGGGCGAGAGACCCAGTACTTC
clone size: NA; V gene: TRBV28; D gene: NA; J gene: TRBJ1-3; CDR3 length: 13; CDR3 protein: CASSLGHAGTIYF; CDR3 DNA: TGTGCCAGCAGTTTAGGCCACGCGGGCACCATATATTTT
clone size: NA; V gene: TRBV6-5; D gene: TRBD1; J gene: TRBJ1-4; CDR3 length: 15; CDR3 protein: CASSTGQALKEKLFF; CDR3 DNA: TGTGCCAGCAGTACAGGACAGGCTTTAAAGGAAAAACTGTTTTTT
clone size: NA; V gene: TRBV19; D gene: NA; J gene: TRBJ1-5; CDR3 length: 16; CDR3 protein: CASSRRTEYSNQPQHF; CDR3 DNA: TGTGCCAGTAGTCGTCGGACAGAATATAGCAATCAGCCCCAGCATTTT
clone size: once; V gene: TRBV10-3; D gene: TRBD2; J gene: TRBJ2-1; CDR3 length: 14; CDR3 protein: CATSTSGVNNEQFF; CDR3 DNA: TGTGCCACCTCTACTAGCGGGGTGAACAATGAGCAGTTCTTC
clone size: NA; V gene: TRBV5-4; D gene: TRBD1; J gene: TRBJ1-4; CDR3 length: 16; CDR3 protein: CASSLGATGNNEKLFF; CDR3 DNA: TGTGCCAGCAGCTTGGGGGCGACAGGGAATAATGAAAAACTGTTTTTT
clone size: few; V gene: TRBV19; D gene: NA; J gene: TRBJ2-2; CDR3 length: 16; CDR3 protein: CASSIASRGNTGELFF; CDR3 DNA: TGTGCCAGTAGTATAGCGAGTCGGGGGAACACCGGGGAGCTGTTTTTT
clone size: NA; V gene: TRBV30; D gene: NA; J gene: TRBJ1-3; CDR3 length: 13; CDR3 protein: CAWGTAAGNTIYF; CDR3 DNA: TGTGCCTGGGGGACTGCGGCTGGAAACACCATATATTTT
clone size: NA; V gene: TRBV28; D gene: NA; J gene: TRBJ1-2; CDR3 length: 13; CDR3 protein: CASQPVGAIGYTF; CDR3 DNA: TGTGCCAGCCAGCCGGTGGGGGCGATTGGCTACACCTTC
clone size: NA; V gene: TRBV18; D gene: NA; J gene: TRBJ1-4; CDR3 length: 13; CDR3 protein: CATHPSTNEKLFF; CDR3 DNA: TGTGCCACCCACCCGAGCACTAATGAAAAACTGTTTTTT
clone size: NA; V gene: TRBV18; D gene: NA; J gene: TRBJ1-1; CDR3 length: 13; CDR3 protein: CASSQQTGTEAFF; CDR3 DNA: TGTGCCAGCTCACAGCAGACGGGCACTGAAGCTTTCTTT
clone size: NA; V gene: TRBV7-8; D gene: NA; J gene: TRBJ1-3; CDR3 length: 13; CDR3 protein: CASSSGGGNTIYF; CDR3 DNA: TGTGCCAGCAGCTCGGGAGGGGGAAACACCATATATTTT
clone size: NA; V gene: TRBV6-1; D gene: NA; J gene: TRBJ1-6; CDR3 length: 16; CDR3 protein: CASSEEAGVGNSPLHF; CDR3 DNA: TGTGCCAGCAGTGAAGAGGCAGGCGTAGGAAATTCACCCCTCCACTTT
clone size: NA; V gene: TRBV6-1; D gene: TRBD2; J gene: TRBJ2-5; CDR3 length: 18; CDR3 protein: CASSEAGTSGGARETQYF; CDR3 DNA: TGTGCCAGCAGTGAAGCCGGGACTAGCGGGGGGGCACGAGAGACCCAGTACTTC
clone size: once; V gene: TRBV11-3; D gene: TRBD2; J gene: TRBJ2-2; CDR3 length: 16; CDR3 protein: CASSKRAGGGTGELFF; CDR3 DNA: TGTGCCAGCAGCAAGCGAGCGGGGGGCGGCACCGGGGAGCTGTTTTTT
clone size: NA; V gene: TRBV7-2; D gene: NA; J gene: TRBJ2-2; CDR3 length: 15; CDR3 protein: CASRNGGRDTGELFF; CDR3 DNA: TGTGCCAGCAGAAACGGGGGGCGGGACACCGGGGAGCTGTTTTTT
clone size: NA; V gene: TRBV11-2; D gene: TRBD2; J gene: TRBJ2-1; CDR3 length: 15; CDR3 protein: CASSFLAGGPDEQFF; CDR3 DNA: TGTGCCAGCAGCTTTCTAGCGGGGGGCCCGGATGAGCAGTTCTTC
clone size: NA; V gene: TRBV6-2/TRBV6-3; D gene: TRBD1; J gene: TRBJ1-2; CDR3 length: 14; CDR3 protein: CASSGQGTVYGYTF; CDR3 DNA: TGTGCCAGCAGTGGACAGGGCACGGTCTATGGCTACACCTTC
clone size: few; V gene: TRBV6-1; D gene: NA; J gene: TRBJ2-5; CDR3 length: 13; CDR3 protein: CASTFGLSSTQYF; CDR3 DNA: TGTGCCAGCACTTTTGGACTCTCCTCGACCCAGTACTTC
clone size: NA; V gene: TRBV3-1/TRBV3-2; D gene: NA; J gene: TRBJ2-3; CDR3 length: 14; CDR3 protein: CASSRTEGTDTQYF; CDR3 DNA: TGTGCCAGCAGCCGAACGGAGGGCACAGATACGCAGTATTTT
clone size: NA; V gene: TRBV19; D gene: NA; J gene: TRBJ1-1; CDR3 length: 11; CDR3 protein: CASSMYREAFF; CDR3 DNA: TGTGCCAGTAGTATGTATCGGGAAGCTTTCTTT
clone size: NA; V gene: TRBV6-5; D gene: NA; J gene: TRBJ2-3; CDR3 length: 14; CDR3 protein: CASVVTRKTDTQYF; CDR3 DNA: TGTGCCAGCGTTGTAACCAGAAAGACAGATACGCAGTATTTT
clone size: NA; V gene: TRBV2; D gene: NA; J gene: TRBJ2-7; CDR3 length: 14; CDR3 protein: CASSEASYSYEQYF; CDR3 DNA: TGTGCCAGCAGTGAAGCTAGCTACTCCTACGAGCAGTACTTC
clone size: NA; V gene: TRBV5-1; D gene: NA; J gene: TRBJ2-5; CDR3 length: 15; CDR3 protein: CASKDKTNREETQYF; CDR3 DNA: TGCGCCAGCAAGGATAAGACCAACAGGGAGGAGACCCAGTACTTC